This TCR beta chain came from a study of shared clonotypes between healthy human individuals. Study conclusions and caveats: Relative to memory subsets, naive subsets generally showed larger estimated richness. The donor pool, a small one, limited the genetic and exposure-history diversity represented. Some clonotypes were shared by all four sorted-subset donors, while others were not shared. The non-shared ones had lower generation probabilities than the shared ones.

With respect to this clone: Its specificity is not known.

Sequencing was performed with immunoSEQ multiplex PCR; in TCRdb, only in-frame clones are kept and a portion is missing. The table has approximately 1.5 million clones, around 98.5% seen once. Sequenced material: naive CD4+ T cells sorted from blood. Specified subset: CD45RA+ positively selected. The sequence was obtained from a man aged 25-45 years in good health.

CDR3 protein: CASSAPGQGRQPQHF. The CDR3 DNA reads TGTGCCAGTAGTGCTCCGGGACAGGGGAGGCAGCCCCAGCATTTT. The gene calls are TRBV19 and TRBJ1-5, with 10 bases lining up with TRBD1. The V segment lost 5 bases and the J segment 7 bases; nucleotides outside the gene matches: 8. The CDR3 consists of 15 residues. Germline V CDR1 and CDR2: LNHDA, SQIVND (reference sequence).